One T cell receptor (beta chain) is described in this entry. What this receptor recognizes is not known. There are no base qualities to consult, and no much larger clone falls within one base. This sample was taken from a study of OX40 agonist ivuxolimab in advanced cancers. For the study in its entirety: The costimulatory receptor OX40 (CD134) was targeted by ivuxolimab, a fully human IgG2 agonistic monoclonal antibody. Among the approximately 54 dose-escalation patients, some 20 had hepatocellular carcinoma, some 15 melanoma, 9 renal cell carcinoma and 9 head and neck cancer. The paper covers the monotherapy dose-escalation part of the phase I ivuxolimab trial, which included N ≈ 52 patients. The purpose of peripheral TCRbeta sequencing was to test whether ivuxolimab changed TCR sequence diversity and led to clonal T-cell expansion. Prior anti-PD-1, anti-PD-L1 or anti-CTLA-4 therapy was permitted, and roughly two fifths of dose-escalation patients had received checkpoint inhibitors. A male proportion of 82.7% and a mean age of approximately 60 years, ranging from roughly 23 to 90, were recorded for the dose-escalation cohort. Partial responses occurred in three dose-escalation patients: two with cutaneous melanoma and one with hepatocellular carcinoma. Intravenous ivuxolimab was administered to patients every 2 weeks at six dose levels: 0.01, 0.1, 0.3, 1.5, 3 and 10 mg/kg.

Patients with autoimmune disease history or receiving systemic immunosuppression were excluded from the trial. Peripheral blood for TCR sequencing was collected from all dose cohorts at baseline, on cycle 4 day 1, and on cycle 7 day 1. Samples were obtained from an open-label, multicenter, first-in-human phase I dose-escalation trial of ivuxolimab. The trial enrolled adults with locally advanced or metastatic head and neck squamous cell, hepatocellular, melanoma or renal cell carcinoma. CD4+ and CD8+ T cells were sorted separately from peripheral blood before TCR sequencing. Genomic DNA was extracted from sorted cells for sequencing of the TCRbeta CDR3 region. The immunoSEQ Assay was used for sequencing of TCRbeta CDR3 regions. Imported from immuneACCESS, the table was reduced by TCRdb to in-frame sequences with V and J called. These copies leave out some clones; in studies compared against another copy, an unresolved V gene accounts for under half, and the cause of the remainder is not known. The sample table shows some 85,000 clones, and 75% to 95% are seen once. About 1.6% of the sample is held by the ten biggest clonotypes.

Paper-wide results and their limitations: Partial responders in the 0.1-3.0 mg/kg groups had among the lowest normalized peripheral clonal expansion, especially among CD8+ T cells. Low levels of normalized T-cell clonal expansion were also seen in some patients who did not respond. Antigen specificity was not determined for the clonally expanded peripheral T cells. After ivuxolimab, CD8+ T cells had more expanded clones than CD4+ T cells on average. Clonal expansion of both CD4+ and CD8+ blood T cells was observed from baseline to week 6 at doses 0.1 to 3.0 mg/kg.

V is pared back by 5 bases and J by 1 base, with 8 bases lying between the germline termini. CDR1 and CDR2 were assigned from the germline V gene as MDHEN and SYDVKM. The CDR3 runs 13 amino acids, cysteine and phenylalanine included. The sequence is cut down to CDR3 DNA, 39 bases in frame from base 1. The V and J genes are TRBV28 and TRBJ1-1, with an unclear D gene assignment. This clonotype was obtained from an adult with an advanced solid tumor such as melanoma, head and neck, liver or kidney cancer. The specimen comprised CD4+ or CD8+ T cells sorted from blood, sampled in a trial of the OX40 agonist ivuxolimab. This receptor carries the CDR3 CASSPQPNTEAFF. The DNA sequence reads TGTGCCAGCAGTCCCCAACCGAACACTGAAGCTTTCTTT.